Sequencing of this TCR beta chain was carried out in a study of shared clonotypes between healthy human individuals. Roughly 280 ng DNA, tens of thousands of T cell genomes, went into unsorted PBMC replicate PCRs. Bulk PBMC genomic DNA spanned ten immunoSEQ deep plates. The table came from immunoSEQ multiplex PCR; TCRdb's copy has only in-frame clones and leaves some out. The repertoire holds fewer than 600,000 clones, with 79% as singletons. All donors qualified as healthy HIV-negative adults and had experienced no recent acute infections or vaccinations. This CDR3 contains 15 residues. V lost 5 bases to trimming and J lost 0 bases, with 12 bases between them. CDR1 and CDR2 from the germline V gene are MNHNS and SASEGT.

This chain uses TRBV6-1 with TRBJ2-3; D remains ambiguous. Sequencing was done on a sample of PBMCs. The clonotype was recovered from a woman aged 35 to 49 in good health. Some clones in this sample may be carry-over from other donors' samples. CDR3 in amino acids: CASSMTPGSTDTQYF. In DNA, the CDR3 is TGTGCCAGCAGTATGACCCCCGGGAGCACAGATACGCAGTATTTT.